These T cell receptor beta chains were read from a single sample in a study of blood T cell repertoires in COVID-19. Sequencing used immunoSEQ multiplex PCR; TCRdb keeps in-frame clones, though not all of them. Of roughly 30,000 clones detected, around 86% appear once; the ten largest clones hold about 63%. The sequencing input was peripheral blood. These receptors all come from a man between 65 and 79 years old with acute or convalescent COVID-19. Both conserved end residues are part of each CDR3. The order of the fields is clone size, D gene, J gene, V gene, CDR3 DNA, CDR3 protein. The D gene is left open where the match is weak. Expanded clones get a size class; other rows say once, few or many, or leave the size out.

>NA|NA|TRBJ1-2|TRBV19
TGTGCCAGTAGTCACCAACAGGGCTCCTATGGCTACACCTTC
CASSHQQGSYGYTF
>NA|NA|TRBJ2-6|TRBV5-4
TGTGCCAGCAGCTTGCCGGGGTTCTCTGGGGCCAACGTCCTGACTTTC
CASSLPGFSGANVLTF
>NA|NA|TRBJ1-5|TRBV5-5
TGTGCCAGCAGCTTTGCGGGGGATAGCAATCAGCCCCAGCATTTT
CASSFAGDSNQPQHF
>NA|NA|TRBJ2-2|TRBV18
TGTGCCAGCTCACCCGTTTCGGGATCGGGGGAGCTGTTTTTT
CASSPVSGSGELFF
>NA|NA|TRBJ2-7|TRBV7-2
TGTGCCAGCAGCTCCGGGACATTCCCCTACGAGCAGTACTTC
CASSSGTFPYEQYF
>NA|NA|TRBJ2-3|TRBV19
TGTGCCAGTAGCTCAAAGGGGCGCACAGATACGCAGTATTTT
CASSSKGRTDTQYF
>NA|TRBD2|TRBJ2-3|TRBV6-1
TGTGCCAGCAGTGAGGGACTAGCGGGAGGCCCAGATACGCAGTATTTT
CASSEGLAGGPDTQYF
>few|NA|TRBJ2-7|TRBV5-6
TGTGCCAGCACCTTGGGACATGAACCCGGCGAGCAGTACTTC
CASTLGHEPGEQYF
>once|NA|TRBJ2-4|TRBV2
TGTGCCAGCAGTGATCAAGCGGTCAAAAACATTCAGTACTTC
CASSDQAVKNIQYF
>NA|TRBD2|TRBJ2-5|TRBV5-4
TGTGCCAGCAGGGGGGGACTAGTGGTCGGGGAGACCCAGTACTTC
CASRGGLVVGETQYF
>NA|NA|TRBJ1-3|TRBV7-9
TGTGCCAGCAGCTCGTCAGGTGGGCGAAACACCATATATTTT
CASSSSGGRNTIYF
>NA|NA|TRBJ2-2|TRBV24-1
TGTGCCACCAAGCCCCCGTTGGACACCGGGGAGCTGTTTTTT
CATKPPLDTGELFF
>NA|TRBD2|TRBJ2-7|TRBV28
TGTGCCAGCAGTTTACCCCTGGGGGGAGGGAGTGAGCAGTACTTC
CASSLPLGGGSEQYF
>NA|NA|TRBJ1-1|TRBV5-6
TGTGCCAGCAGCTTGTATATGGGAGGGACTGAAGCTTTCTTT
CASSLYMGGTEAFF
>NA|TRBD1|TRBJ1-6|TRBV5-1
TGCGCCAGCAGCTTCGGGACAGGGTATGATTTGGATTCACCCCTCCACTTT
CASSFGTGYDLDSPLHF
>NA|NA|TRBJ2-7|TRBV5-4
TGTGCCAGCAGCTTGGAGGGAGCCGGGGACGAGCAGTACTTC
CASSLEGAGDEQYF
>NA|NA|TRBJ1-3|TRBV19
TGTGCCAGTAGCGATCCGTTGGGCAGGGGAGCTGGAAACACCATATATTTT
CASSDPLGRGAGNTIYF
>NA|NA|TRBJ1-5|TRBV28
TGTGCCAGCAATCTAGAGGGGGAAGGCAATCAGCCCCAGCATTTT
CASNLEGEGNQPQHF
>NA|NA|TRBJ2-3|TRBV6-2/TRBV6-3
TGTGCCAGCAGTTACTCATCTGAGGGCACAGATACGCAGTATTTT
CASSYSSEGTDTQYF
>NA|NA|TRBJ2-2|TRBV11-2
TGTGCCAGCAGCTTCCAGAGGGTGAACACCGGGGAGCTGTTTTTT
CASSFQRVNTGELFF
>NA|NA|TRBJ1-2|TRBV19
TGTGCCAGTAGTATTGCGGCAGGGGAACCCTATGGCTACACCTTC
CASSIAAGEPYGYTF
>NA|TRBD1|TRBJ1-5|TRBV4-1
TGCGCCAGCAGCCAAGAGAGGACAGGGGGCAGTCAGCCCCAGCATTTT
CASSQERTGGSQPQHF
>NA|TRBD2|TRBJ2-1|TRBV3-1/TRBV3-2
TGTGCCAGCAGCCAAGTTGGGGGAGGGACTAGGGGTAGTGAGCAGTTCTTC
CASSQVGGGTRGSEQFF
>NA|NA|TRBJ1-2|TRBV5-4
TGTGCCAGCAGGGCCATGCGGGGTGGTGGCTACACCTTC
CASRAMRGGGYTF
>NA|NA|TRBJ1-3|TRBV7-2
TGTGCCAGCAGCTTAGTTGGTCAGGTGGGAAACACCATATATTTT
CASSLVGQVGNTIYF
>NA|NA|TRBJ2-2|TRBV3-1/TRBV3-2
TGTGCCAGCAGCCTCGCGGGCACCGGGGAGCTGTTTTTT
CASSLAGTGELFF
>once|NA|TRBJ1-5|TRBV3-1/TRBV3-2
TGTGCCAGCAGCCCACAGGGTAGTCAGCCCCAGCATTTT
CASSPQGSQPQHF
>NA|NA|TRBJ2-2|TRBV5-1
TGCGCCAGCAGCTCATCATGGGACACCAACACCGGGGAGCTGTTTTTT
CASSSSWDTNTGELFF
>NA|NA|TRBJ2-7|TRBV20-1
TGCAGTGCTAGCCAGGGCAACGAGCAGTACTTC
CSASQGNEQYF
>once|TRBD2|TRBJ2-2|TRBV28
TGTGCCAGCCAATTAGCGGGAGGAGCCACGGGGGAGCTGTTTTTT
CASQLAGGATGELFF
>NA|NA|TRBJ2-7|TRBV10-3
TGTGCCACGACGACTAGAGCCGGTGCCTACGAGCAGTACTTC
CATTTRAGAYEQYF
>NA|NA|TRBJ1-1|TRBV6-5
TGTGCCAGCAGCCTCGGGGGGACGAACACTGAAGCTTTCTTT
CASSLGGTNTEAFF